This record concerns one T cell receptor beta chain sequence. The record originates from a study of OX40 agonist ivuxolimab in advanced cancers. Some clones are missing from TCRdb's copy, which holds only in-frame ones; the method was immunoSEQ multiplex PCR. The table records some 50,000 clones, around 80% of them present only once. This CDR3 contains 12 residues. Trimming cost V 5 bases and J 0 bases, with 3 bases left between them. Germline V gene sequence: CDR1 MNHEY, CDR2 SMNVEV (reference sequence). The chain joins TRBV27 to TRBJ2-3; D gene ambiguous. The TCR comes from an adult with an advanced solid tumor such as melanoma, head and neck, liver or kidney cancer. The input for sequencing was CD4+ or CD8+ T cells sorted from blood, taken in a trial of the OX40 agonist ivuxolimab. The CDR3 bases are TGTGCCAGCAGTCCCAGCACAGATACGCAGTATTTT. The encoded protein is CASSPSTDTQYF.